The rows below give T cell receptor beta chains drawn from one sample of a study of CD8+ T cells in alopecia areata. Some clones are missing from TCRdb's copy, which holds only in-frame ones; the method was immunoSEQ multiplex PCR. The sample holds 80,000 to 100,000 clones; roughly two fifths are singletons and the top ten take about 1.4%. Sequenced material: CD4+ T cells sorted from blood. Receptor source: a human donor with alopecia areata. Both conserved end residues are part of each CDR3. D genes are given only for firm matches. Expanded clones get a size class; other rows say once, few or many, or leave the size out.

v_call,j_call,d_call,clone_size,cdr3_nt,cdr3_aa
TRBV30,TRBJ2-3,-,-,TGTGCCTGGAGTTTTGGGGACGCAGATACGCAGTATTTT,CAWSFGDADTQYF
TRBV5-6,TRBJ2-3,TRBD1,-,TGTGCCAGCAGCCGGGACAGGGTAACAGATACGCAGTATTTT,CASSRDRVTDTQYF
TRBV30,TRBJ1-5,-,few,TGTGCCCCCCGCCCTAGCAATCAGCCCCAGCATTTT,CAPRPSNQPQHF
TRBV30,TRBJ2-3,-,few,TGTGCCTGGAGTGTACGCGCGGGGATAAATACGCAGTATTTT,CAWSVRAGINTQYF
TRBV15,TRBJ2-3,-,-,TGTGCCACCAGCAGAGACGGTGGGGGGTCCACAGATACGCAGTATTTT,CATSRDGGGSTDTQYF
TRBV29-1,TRBJ1-4,-,few,TGCAGCGTCAAGGATGAAAAACTGTTTTTT,CSVKDEKLFF
TRBV7-2,TRBJ2-4,TRBD1,few,TGTGTTTCTGTCCCGGGACAGGGGGTCGGCAAAAACATTCAGTACTTC,CVSVPGQGVGKNIQYF
TRBV29-1,TRBJ1-2,TRBD1,-,TGCAGCGCCGGGACAGGGATAGAGTATGGCTACACCTTC,CSAGTGIEYGYTF
TRBV28,TRBJ2-4,-,few,TGTGCCAGCAATACCCAGAGCCCCGGGGCGAACATTCAGTACTTC,CASNTQSPGANIQYF
TRBV7-9,TRBJ1-4,-,medium-sized,TGTGCCAGCAGCTTGCGGGGTGGAAATGAAAAACTGTTTTTT,CASSLRGGNEKLFF
TRBV4-2,TRBJ1-1,-,-,TGTGCCAGCAGCTTGGGATCAGTGTACACTGAAGCTTTCTTT,CASSLGSVYTEAFF
TRBV30,TRBJ2-7,-,-,TGTGCCTGGAGGGGTCCCGGACAGCGTCACGAGCAGTACTTC,CAWRGPGQRHEQYF
TRBV29-1,TRBJ2-1,-,-,TGCAGCGTTGTTGTGGGGGGATCCTACAATGAGCAGTTCTTC,CSVVVGGSYNEQFF
TRBV6-6,TRBJ2-7,-,few,TGTGCCAGCAGTTACGCCCAGGAGGAGCAGTACTTC,CASSYAQEEQYF
TRBV4-2,TRBJ2-5,-,few,TGTGCCAGCAGCCAAGCGCCCACAGGTGGAACGGGGGACCAAGAGACCCAGTACTTC,CASSQAPTGGTGDQETQYF
TRBV28,TRBJ2-7,-,-,TGTGCCAGCAGTCCATGGACGGGGGAGGACGAGCAGTACTTC,CASSPWTGEDEQYF
TRBV5-1,TRBJ2-5,-,-,TGCGCCAGCAGCTTGGAAGGGCTAGTCCGGGAGACCCAGTACTTC,CASSLEGLVRETQYF
TRBV30,TRBJ2-3,TRBD2,-,TGTGCCTGGTCGGGGAGGGGCACAGATACGCAGTATTTT,CAWSGRGTDTQYF
TRBV28,TRBJ1-1,-,-,TGTGCCAGCAGTCCTAGCCTCCCTGAAGCTTTCTTT,CASSPSLPEAFF
TRBV6-6,TRBJ2-7,-,-,TGTGCCAGCAGTTATTCGAACGACGAGCAGTACTTC,CASSYSNDEQYF
TRBV30,TRBJ2-7,-,few,TGTGCCTGGAATGGCGGGACACAAACCTACGAGCAGTACTTC,CAWNGGTQTYEQYF
TRBV6-5,TRBJ2-1,-,-,TGTGCCAGCAGTTCGATGAGGGATGAGCAGTTCTTC,CASSSMRDEQFF
TRBV4-3,TRBJ2-4,TRBD1,-,TGCGCCAGCAGCCAGGCCGGGACAGGGGGAAAAAACATTCAGTACTTC,CASSQAGTGGKNIQYF
TRBV29-1,TRBJ2-7,TRBD1,few,TGCAGCGTTGAAGATCAGGGGGCTAGTTACGAGCAGTACTTC,CSVEDQGASYEQYF
TRBV29-1,TRBJ2-5,TRBD1,few,TGCAGCGTGGGGACAGGGCAAGAGACCCAGTACTTC,CSVGTGQETQYF
TRBV10-3,TRBJ1-6,-,-,TGTGCCACCCGAAGGGCGCAGCCTAATTCACCCCTCCACTTT,CATRRAQPNSPLHF
TRBV29-1,TRBJ1-1,-,-,TGCAGCGTTGAAGATCCTAGGTGGAACACTGAAGCTTTCTTT,CSVEDPRWNTEAFF
TRBV15,TRBJ2-5,-,-,TGTGCCACCAGCAGAGCCCCTATGCTCCAAGAGACCCAGTACTTC,CATSRAPMLQETQYF
TRBV7-6,TRBJ2-1,TRBD1,medium-sized,TGTGCCAGCAGCTTAGCGTCTAAGGCAGGGGGCATATTGGCAAGGAATGAGCAGTTCTTC,CASSLASKAGGILARNEQFF
TRBV18,TRBJ2-5,-,few,TGTGCCAGCTCACCACCCTTCACAGTTCAAGAGACCCAGTACTTC,CASSPPFTVQETQYF
TRBV27,TRBJ2-3,-,-,TGTGCCAGCAGTTTGTTTGGGATTAGCACAGATACGCAGTATTTT,CASSLFGISTDTQYF
TRBV2,TRBJ2-5,TRBD2,few,TGTGCCAGCAACGTCGGAGCGGGAGGAGAGACCCAGTACTTC,CASNVGAGGETQYF